This entry features one T cell receptor beta chain sequence. The antigen remains unidentified. Use of 60 Vbeta and 13 Jbeta primers characterized the PCR. Generated by immunoSEQ multiplex PCR, the TCRdb table keeps only in-frame clones and is missing some. The sample comprises some 130,000 clones, approximately 74% of which are singletons, and roughly 7.2% rests with the top ten. These data belong to a study of cytomegalovirus exposure and HLA in healthy donors. General study findings and limits: More clonal expansion characterized HLA-associated TCR beta chains than equally common others in a later analysis. TCR beta V- and J-gene trimming, according to a later analysis, was linked to a missense DCLRE1C variant. Productive rates of about 87% or about 30% were seen for most TCR beta V segments in an earlier analysis.

Germline CDR1 is SGHDN and CDR2 is FVKESK. This CDR3 is 14 amino acids long. V lost 4 bases and J lost 2; bases outside the gene matches: 3. This rearrangement joins TRBV14 to TRBJ2-7, with 9 bases matching TRBD1. This sequence was found in a male donor in good health and CMV-seronegative. Sequences were obtained from PBMCs. The chain's CDR3 is CASSPGTGPYEQYF. The CDR3 DNA reads as TGTGCCAGCAGCCCCGGGACAGGGCCCTACGAGCAGTACTTC.